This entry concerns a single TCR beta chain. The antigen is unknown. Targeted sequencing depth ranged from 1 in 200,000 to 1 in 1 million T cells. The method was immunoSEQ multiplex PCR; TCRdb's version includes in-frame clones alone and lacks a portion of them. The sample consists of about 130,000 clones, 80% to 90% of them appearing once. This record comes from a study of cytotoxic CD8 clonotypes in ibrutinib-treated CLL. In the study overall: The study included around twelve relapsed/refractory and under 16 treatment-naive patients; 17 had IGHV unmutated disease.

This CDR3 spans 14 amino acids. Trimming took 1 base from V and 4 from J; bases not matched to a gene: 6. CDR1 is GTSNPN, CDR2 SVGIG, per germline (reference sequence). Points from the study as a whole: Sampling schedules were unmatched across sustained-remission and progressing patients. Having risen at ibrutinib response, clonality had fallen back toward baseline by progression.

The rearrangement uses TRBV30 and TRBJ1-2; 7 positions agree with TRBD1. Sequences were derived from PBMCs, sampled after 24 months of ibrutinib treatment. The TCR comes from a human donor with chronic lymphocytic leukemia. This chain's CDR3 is CAWSATGVGYGYTF. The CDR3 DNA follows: TGTGCCTGGAGTGCCACAGGGGTGGGCTATGGCTACACCTTC.